Listed here are 27 T cell receptor beta chains from one sample, sequenced in a study. Via MiXCR, TCRdb re-called the 5' RACE reads, giving one row per CDR3 protein. The sample consists of under 15,000 distinct CDR3 sequences, about a quarter of them appearing once. The source material was naive CD4+ T cells sorted from blood. Subset specified: naive CD4+ T cells, CD4+CD45RA+CD25-. All receptors derive from a female donor with breast cancer.

This clonotype was found many times. J is TRBJ2-1 and V is TRBV3-1; D is undetermined. The germline V gene encodes CDR1 LGHDT and CDR2 YNNKEL (reference sequence). The CDR3 is 16 residues long. V was trimmed by 7 bases and J by 1 base, leaving 17 bases between them. The CDR3 DNA reads as TGTGCCAGCACCCCCGGGCTACGCCTTTCCTACAATGAGCAGTTCTTC. Its protein is CASTPGLRLSYNEQFF.

This clonotype appeared a few times. The chain links TRBV28 to TRBJ2-7; D possibly uses TRBD1 or TRBD2 (5 bases each). Deletions cut 2 bases from V and 0 bases from J, with 8 bases between. This CDR3 spans 14 amino acids. Germline-derived CDR1 and CDR2 are MDHEN and SYDVKM. Here the CDR3 reads CASSLGGASYEQYF. CDR3 bases: TGTGCCAGCAGTTTAGGGGGTGCCTCCTACGAGCAGTACTTC.

This clonotype was counted many times. The chain combines TRBV20-1 with TRBJ2-4; 8 positions match TRBD1. The CDR3 totals 15 residues. Germline CDR1 is DFQATT and CDR2 is SNEGSKA (reference sequence). Trimming cost V 7 bases and J 8 bases; bases outside gene matches: 16. This CDR3 is CSGDRPEAVGYIQYF. The CDR3 nucleotides read TGCAGTGGGGACAGGCCTGAAGCGGTGGGGTACATTCAGTACTTC.

This clonotype was detected ten times or more. The genes are TRBV5-5 and TRBJ2-7, with TRBD2 as a possible D gene (5 bases). CDR1 is SGHKS, CDR2 YYEKEE, per germline (reference sequence). This CDR3 is 15 amino acids long. Trimming took 4 bases from V and 2 from J, leaving 16 bases between them. Here the CDR3 DNA reads TGTGCCAGCAGCCTGGTGGAGCGGTTTCCCTACGAGCAGTACTTC. Translating it yields CASSLVERFPYEQYF.

This clonotype was seen ten or more times. The rearrangement joins TRBV6-1 to TRBJ2-7, with TRBD2 matching 13 bases. The germline V gene encodes CDR1 MNHNS and CDR2 SASEGT. This CDR3 comprises 14 residues. The V gene end was trimmed by 6 bases and the J gene end by 10 bases; junction bases not matched to a gene: 9. The CDR3 DNA reads TGTGCCAGCAGAGAACTAGCGGGAGGGCCGAATCAGTACTTC. It is translated as CASRELAGGPNQYF.

This clonotype has a count of ten or more. A much bigger clone sits one base away, suggesting this may be a read error. V is TRBV29-1 and J is TRBJ2-1; D possibly corresponds to TRBD2 (6 bases). V dropped 8 bases and J dropped 7 bases, with 15 bases sitting between them. Germline CDR1 and CDR2: SQVTM and ANQGSEA. The CDR3 spans 12 residues. CDR3 bases: TGCAGCCACCGGGGGTGGCTAAATGAGCAGTTCTTC. Translation: CSHRGWLNEQFF.

By share, this clonotype ranks as medium-sized (0.01 to 0.1%). J is TRBJ2-1 and V is TRBV6-6; 7 nucleotides line up with TRBD2. This CDR3 spans 12 amino acids. The germline gives CDR1 MNHNY, CDR2 SVGAGI (reference sequence). The junction had 6 bases not matched to a gene; V was cut back by 7 bases and J by 9 bases. The CDR3 bases are TGTGCCAGCACCACGGGGAGGGGTGAGCAGTTCTTC. This gives the protein CASTTGRGEQFF.

The chain carries TRBV20-1 and TRBJ1-3; 8 positions agree with TRBD1. CDR3 length: 17 residues. The germline gives CDR1 DFQATT, CDR2 SNEGSKA (reference sequence). Trimming removed 0 bases from V and 2 bases from J; junction bases left unmatched: 9. The CDR3 DNA reads TGCAGTGCTAGAGAGCCGGTGGGCAGGGGGCCTGGAAACACCATATATTTT. This encodes CSAREPVGRGPGNTIYF.

This clonotype showed up just a few times. The chain links TRBV20-1 to TRBJ1-1; D gene unclear. This CDR3 has 11 amino acids. The V end lost 3 bases, the J end lost 8 bases, and 10 bases lay between the germline ends. The germline CDR1 and CDR2 sequences are DFQATT and SNEGSKA (reference sequence). The CDR3 DNA reads TGCAGTGCTAGGGACGGGATGGAAGCTTTCTTT. Its protein product is CSARDGMEAFF.

Concerning this clonotype: Given a much more abundant clone one base away, this may be a read error. This chain links TRBV18 with TRBJ2-7, with TRBD2 matching over 9 bases. The CDR3 sequence is 17 residues long. Losses at the gene ends were 1 base for V and 3 bases for J; bases not matched to a gene: 10. CDR1 and CDR2 from the germline V gene are KGHSH and LQKENI. DNA for the CDR3: TGTGCCAGCTCACCACGAGCCACTAGCGGGTGTAACTACGAGCAGTACTTC. As protein: CASSPRATSGCNYEQYF.

This clonotype has just a few counts. With a much larger clone just one base away, this may be a read error. CDR3 DNA: TGCGCCAGCAGCTGGGCCGGGACATGGGGCAATGAGCAGTTCTTC. Translation gives CASSWAGTWGNEQFF. This chain links TRBV5-1 with TRBJ2-1; tentative D call: TRBD1 (6 bases). In germline, CDR1 is SGHRS, CDR2 YFSETQ. The CDR3 is made up of 15 amino acids. V lost 3 bases and J 6 bases, leaving 16 bases between the germline ends.

This clonotype is medium-sized by share. This chain uses TRBV6-1 with TRBJ2-1; TRBD2 matches 9 bases. The CDR3 is made up of 15 amino acids. With 7 bases clipped from V and 6 bases from J, the junction kept 10 bases outside the gene matches. The germline V gene encodes CDR1 MNHNS and CDR2 SASEGT. The CDR3 coding sequence is TGTGCCAGCATCCTGCAACGACTAGCGGTCAATGAGCAGTTCTTC. Translation gives CASILQRLAVNEQFF.

By sample fraction, this clonotype is medium-sized (0.01 to 0.1%). The J gene is TRBJ2-2, the V gene TRBV12-3 or TRBV12-4, with 9 bases aligning to TRBD2. The CDR3 contains 14 residues. After removal of 5 bases from V and 8 bases from J, the junction contained 6 bases not matched to a gene. The CDR3 DNA is TGTGCCAGCAGTGTTAGCGGGAGTCGTGGGGAGCTGTTTTTT. As protein: CASSVSGSRGELFF.

The table lists this clonotype with many counts. The rearrangement joins TRBV20-1 to TRBJ2-1; 7 bases agree with TRBD1. The CDR3 consists of 15 residues. The V and J ends lost 0 bases and 6 bases, in that order; junction bases with no gene match: 8. Germline V gene lookup returns CDR1 DFQATT and CDR2 SNEGSKA (reference sequence). CDR3 DNA sequence: TGCAGTGCTAGAGACCCCGGCCAGGGGGTCAATGAGCAGTTCTTC. Its translation is CSARDPGQGVNEQFF.

In this sample, this clonotype is medium-sized (0.01 to 0.1%). CDR3: CASSFGQGRNQPQHF. The CDR3 DNA reads as TGTGCCAGCAGTTTCGGTCAGGGCCGGAATCAGCCCCAGCATTTT. The chain combines TRBV12-3 or TRBV12-4 with TRBJ1-5; TRBD1 might be the D (5 bases). The CDR3 runs to 15 residues. The ends were cut back, 3 bases at V and 4 bases at J, with 13 bases in the middle.

This clonotype was seen ten or more times. The chain links TRBV20-1 to TRBJ2-7; 7 bases match TRBD2. This CDR3 has 14 residues. With 0 bases clipped from V and 3 bases from J, the junction kept 5 bases outside the gene matches. CDR1 and CDR2 from the germline V gene are DFQATT and SNEGSKA (reference sequence). CDR3 sequence (DNA): TGCAGTGCTAGAGATGTGGGGGGGGGCTACGAGCAGTACTTC. Protein: CSARDVGGGYEQYF.

This clonotype has a handful of counts. The V gene is TRBV20-1, the J gene TRBJ1-4, with D perhaps matching TRBD1 (5 bases). Trimming shortened V by 4 bases and J by 3 bases, and 12 bases separated the two germline ends. From germline, CDR1 is DFQATT and CDR2 SNEGSKA (reference sequence). CDR3 size: 14 residues. CDR3 amino acids: CSAIRGAANEKLFF. CDR3 DNA sequence: TGCAGTGCTATCCGAGGGGCAGCTAATGAAAAACTGTTTTTT.

This clonotype was observed a single time. Mismatch with germline at one junction end may stem from a read error. V gene TRBV11-3 combines with J gene TRBJ2-1; 8 bases fit TRBD2. Germline CDR1 SGHNT, CDR2 YENEEA. The CDR3 covers 16 residues. In DNA form, the CDR3 reads TGTGCCAGCAGCTACGTCTCGGGCGGGAGGTTTAATGAGCAGTCCTTC. This codes for CASSYVSGGRFNEQSF.

In this sample, this clonotype turned up a few times. This sequence joins TRBV11-2 and TRBJ1-1; the match to TRBD1 covers 9 bases. Germline V gene lookup returns CDR1 SGHAT and CDR2 FQNNGV. Losses at the gene ends were 5 bases for V and 0 bases for J; bases not matched to a gene: 10. The CDR3 contains 17 residues. As DNA, the CDR3 is TGTGCCAGCAGCACGCCGAGGGGACAGGGAATGAACACTGAAGCTTTCTTT. Encoded protein: CASSTPRGQGMNTEAFF. Full variable domain (remainder filled in from reference TRBV11-2 and TRBJ1-1): EAGVAQSPRYKIIEKRQSVAFWCNPISGHATLYWYQQILGQGPKLLIQFQNNGVVDDSQLPKDRFSAERLKGVDSTLKIQPAKLEDSAVYLCASSTPRGQGMNTEAFFGQGTRLTVV.

To note about this clonotype: This clone may be a read error of a much larger clone one base away. The chain joins TRBV20-1 to TRBJ2-1; 7 bases line up with TRBD2. The junction had 15 bases not matched to a gene; V was cut back by 1 base and J by 9 bases. Germline V CDR1 and CDR2: DFQATT, SNEGSKA (reference sequence). This CDR3 comprises 16 residues. CDR3 sequence: CSARAYLGGRLFEQFF. The CDR3, as DNA: TGCAGTGCTAGAGCCTACCTGGGCGGGAGACTCTTTGAGCAGTTCTTC.

This clonotype was recorded once. V is TRBV12-5 and J is TRBJ2-7; maybe TRBD1 (5 bases). The CDR3 covers 13 residues. Germline V gene sequence: CDR1 LGHNT, CDR2 FRNRAP. Deletions cut 5 bases from V and 3 bases from J, with 11 bases between. The CDR3 region is CASGVGRDYEQYF. The CDR3, as DNA: TGTGCTAGTGGTGTGGGCAGGGACTACGAGCAGTACTTC.

The sample holds many counts of this clonotype. The chain joins TRBV7-3 to TRBJ2-7; TRBD2 matches 9 bases. J lost 5 bases, V lost 7 bases, and 15 bases had no gene match. Germline V gene sequence: CDR1 SGHTA, CDR2 FQGTGA. The CDR3 contains 16 residues. The CDR3 DNA sequence: TGTGCCAGCAACTTGAGGAGGGCTAGCGGGATCGACGAGCAGTACTTC. The encoded protein is CASNLRRASGIDEQYF. The entire variable domain, with the rest obtained from reference TRBV7-3 and TRBJ2-7, is as follows: GAGVSQTPSNKVTEKGKYVELRCDPISGHTALYWYRQSLGQGPEFLIYFQGTGAADDSGLPNDRFFAVRPEGSVSTLKIQRTERGDSAVYLCASNLRRASGIDEQYFGPGTRLTVT.

To note about this clonotype: An end of the junction differs from the germline gene, which may be a read error. V usage is TRBV12-3 or TRBV12-4 and J usage is TRBJ2-3; TRBD2 might be the D (6 bases). The CDR3 contains 19 residues. CDR3 nucleotides: TGTGCCAGCAGTTCACTAAACGCCATTAGCGGAACTCCCACAGACACGCGGTATTTT. Amino acids: CASSSLNAISGTPTDTRYF.

Concerning this clonotype itself: A read error may produce the germline difference seen at one junction end. V is TRBV6-6 and J is TRBJ2-1; tentative D call: TRBD2 (6 bases). The length of the CDR3 is 16 residues. From germline, CDR1 is MNHNY and CDR2 SVGAGI (reference sequence). As DNA, the CDR3 is TGTGCCAGCAGACCCGGGGGTAGTACGCGCTACAATGAGCAGTCCTTC. Protein product: CASRPGGSTRYNEQSF.

This clonotype was seen at least ten times. The V call is TRBV20-1, the J call TRBJ2-1, with D possibly matching TRBD1 (5 bases). The CDR3 runs to 13 residues. Per germline, CDR1 DFQATT and CDR2 SNEGSKA (reference sequence). Trimming pared 2 bases from V and 7 bases from J, leaving 12 bases between. The CDR3 is CSARWGSDNEQFF. The CDR3 bases are TGCAGTGCTAGATGGGGCTCTGATAATGAGCAGTTCTTC.

This clonotype is medium-sized by share. The chain employs TRBV18 and TRBJ1-1; the D gene is possibly TRBD1 (5 bases). The V gene's germline CDR1 is KGHSH and CDR2 LQKENI. Trimming shortened V by 1 base and J by 3 bases, and 9 bases separated the two germline ends. This CDR3 has 14 residues. In DNA form, the CDR3 reads TGTGCCAGCTCACCACGGGGAGGGGACACTGAAGCTTTCTTT. This translates into CASSPRGGDTEAFF.

The chain links TRBV20-1 to TRBJ1-1, with D possibly TRBD1 on 6 matching bases. This CDR3 region has 14 residues. The germline CDR1 and CDR2 sequences are DFQATT and SNEGSKA (reference sequence). V lost 3 bases and J 7 bases, leaving 18 bases between the germline ends. The CDR3 nucleotides read TGCAGTGCTAGTAGGCCCTCAGGGGCGATTGAAGCTTTCTTT. Protein: CSASRPSGAIEAFF.